This TCR beta chain was identified during a study of tumor and adjacent non-tumor tissue in lung cancer listed by TCRdb under 2018. For the study in its entirety: By cancer type, the cohort comprised 12 to 13 adenocarcinoma patients, a couple of squamous cell carcinoma patients and 1 small cell lung cancer patient. Ages among the roughly 15 patients ranged from about 30 to 76 years, there were approximately 10 men and 5 women, and disease was at TNM stage I to III. Sequencing produced some 130,000,000 productive TCRbeta reads in total, an average of approximately 4.5 million reads per sample. The study compared bulk TCRbeta repertoires from lung tumor tissue and matched distant non-tumor lung tissue of approximately 15 lung cancer patients. For each patient, one tumor sample and one normal lung sample were taken, giving thirty paired specimens that underwent TCRbeta CDR3 sequencing. What the research found in general, with its limitations: Only around 16 patients were in the cohort, and the authors stated that larger samples and more detailed clinical data are needed. TCR diversity (inverse Simpson) was significantly higher in tumor than in normal lung tissue (about 400 vs 150, P = 0.0075, Mann-Whitney U test). Neither the sequencing platform nor unique molecular identifiers are mentioned in the methods. A significantly larger cumulative share of the repertoire was made up by the top 100 clones in normal lung than in tumor tissue. Peripheral blood was not sequenced, so blood TCRbeta repertoires were not examined in the lung cancer patients of the study. Significantly higher TCR diversity was found in younger patients, and higher tumor TCR diversity was associated with shorter overall and disease-free survival.

Points on this clonotype: Which antigen it targets is not known. No base quality values were provided; no much bigger clone lies one nucleotide off.

Library construction relied on multiplex PCR. Sequencing instrument: Illumina HiSeq 2500. TCRbeta libraries were constructed through three rounds of nested PCR with primers (Table S4) according to protocols adapted from ARM-PCR. Before sequencing, PCR products of 200-500 bp were excised from the gel and purified with the QIAquick gel extraction kit. The paper's processing steps were these. Reads were cleaned using Trimmomatic, were merged into complete CDR3 sequences using FLASH, and were assigned to V(D)J germline segments using MiTCR. VDJtools was used to compute clonal diversity as the inverse Simpson's index. A read counted as productive if the sequence was in-frame and lacked a premature stop codon. TCRdb's own reprocessing of the public reads used fastp at Q25 and MiXCR and kept productive beta chains. Each entry merges the rows of one CDR3 protein and shows their most common DNA and genes. TCRdb, rather than the study authors, made the V and J calls. Present in this sample are 65,000 to 75,000 distinct CDR3 sequences, more than 75% of which were seen just once. The ten largest clones add up to 45% of the sample.

RNA was isolated from bulk, unsorted tissue, and RNA quality was assessed with a NanoDrop ND-1000 and an Agilent 2100. For the normal lung samples, distant non-tumor tissue was collected more than 3 cm away from the tumor edge. Newly diagnosed lung cancer patients without prior chemotherapy who had been admitted for thoracic surgery in China between August and November 2014 were enrolled as donors. The study excluded patients who had received radiotherapy or chemotherapy before or who had another cancer at the same time. Pieces of surgical tissue measuring about 1-2.1 cm3 were kept in RNAlater solution and held at -80 degrees C until needed. The source of this sequence is a man aged 55-75 years with non-small cell lung cancer. The sequenced material came from distant non-tumor lung tissue.

The CDR3 protein sequence reads: CASSLSVGRTNNEQFF. Here is the DNA: TGTGCCAGCAGTCTTTCGGTCGGCAGAACCAACAATGAGCAGTTCTTC. Recombination joined TRBV6-5 with TRBJ2-1, with the D gene not clear enough to name. A distance of 19 bases separates the germline ends of V and J, which lose 5 bases and 5 bases respectively. From its cysteine to its phenylalanine, the CDR3 spans 16 amino acids. Of the read, only the CDR3 DNA is kept; its 48 bases are in frame from base 1. CDR1 is given as MNHEY and CDR2 as SVGAGI, both from the germline V gene.